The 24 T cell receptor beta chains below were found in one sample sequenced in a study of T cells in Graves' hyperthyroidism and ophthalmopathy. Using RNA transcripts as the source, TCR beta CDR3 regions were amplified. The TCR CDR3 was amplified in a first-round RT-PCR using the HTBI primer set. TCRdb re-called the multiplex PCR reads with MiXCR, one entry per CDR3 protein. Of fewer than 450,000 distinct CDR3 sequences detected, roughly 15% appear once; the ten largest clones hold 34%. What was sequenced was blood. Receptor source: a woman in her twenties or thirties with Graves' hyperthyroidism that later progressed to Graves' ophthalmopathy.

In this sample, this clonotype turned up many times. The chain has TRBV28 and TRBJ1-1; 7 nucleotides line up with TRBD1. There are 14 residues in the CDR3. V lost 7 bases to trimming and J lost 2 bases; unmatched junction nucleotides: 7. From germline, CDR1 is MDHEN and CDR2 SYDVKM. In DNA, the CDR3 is TGTGCCAGCAAAGCAGACAGGGACAACACTGAAGCTTTCTTT. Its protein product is CASKADRDNTEAFF.

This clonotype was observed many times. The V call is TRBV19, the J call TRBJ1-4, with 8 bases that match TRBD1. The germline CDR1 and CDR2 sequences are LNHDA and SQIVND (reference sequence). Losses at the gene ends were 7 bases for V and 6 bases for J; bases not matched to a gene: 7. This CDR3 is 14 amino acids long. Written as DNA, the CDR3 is TGTGCCAGTATCGACAGGGGCCTTCATGAAAAACTGTTTTTT. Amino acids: CASIDRGLHEKLFF. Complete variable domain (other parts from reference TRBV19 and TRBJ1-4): DGGITQSPKYLFRKEGQNVTLSCEQNLNHDAMYWYRQDPGQGLRLIYYSQIVNDFQKGDIAEGYSVSREKKESFPLTVTSAQKNPTAFYLCASIDRGLHEKLFFGSGTQLSVL.

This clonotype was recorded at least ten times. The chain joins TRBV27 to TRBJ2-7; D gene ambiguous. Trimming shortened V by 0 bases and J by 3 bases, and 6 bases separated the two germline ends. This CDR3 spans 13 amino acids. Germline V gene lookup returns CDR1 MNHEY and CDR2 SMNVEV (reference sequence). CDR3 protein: CASSLSMHYEQYF. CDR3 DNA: TGTGCCAGCAGTTTATCGATGCACTACGAGCAGTACTTC.

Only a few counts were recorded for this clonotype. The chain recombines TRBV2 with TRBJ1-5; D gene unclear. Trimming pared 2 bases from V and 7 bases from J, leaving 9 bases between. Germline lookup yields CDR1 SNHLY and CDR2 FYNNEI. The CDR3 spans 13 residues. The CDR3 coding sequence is TGTGCCAGCAGTGAAATTGGAGTCCAGCCCCAGCATTTT. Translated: CASSEIGVQPQHF.

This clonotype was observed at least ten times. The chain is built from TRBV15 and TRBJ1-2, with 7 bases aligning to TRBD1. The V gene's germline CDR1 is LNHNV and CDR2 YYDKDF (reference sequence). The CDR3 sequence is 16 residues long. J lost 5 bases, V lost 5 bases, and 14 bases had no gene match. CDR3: CATSGGGRGAGYGYTF. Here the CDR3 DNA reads TGTGCCACCAGCGGAGGGGGCAGGGGCGCGGGTTATGGCTACACCTTC.

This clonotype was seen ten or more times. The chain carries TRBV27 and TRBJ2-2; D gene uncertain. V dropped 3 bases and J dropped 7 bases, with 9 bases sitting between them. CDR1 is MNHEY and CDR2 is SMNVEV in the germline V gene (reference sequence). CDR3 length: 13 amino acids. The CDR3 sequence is CASSLSGFGELFF. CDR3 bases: TGTGCCAGCAGTTTGTCGGGTTTCGGGGAGCTGTTTTTT.

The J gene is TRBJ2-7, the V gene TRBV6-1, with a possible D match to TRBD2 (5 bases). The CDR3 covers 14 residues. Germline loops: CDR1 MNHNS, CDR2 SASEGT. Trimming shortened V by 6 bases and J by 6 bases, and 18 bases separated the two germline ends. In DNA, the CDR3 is TGTGCCAGCAGCCCAGAGTCAACAGCGGTCGAGCAGTACTTC. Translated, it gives CASSPESTAVEQYF.

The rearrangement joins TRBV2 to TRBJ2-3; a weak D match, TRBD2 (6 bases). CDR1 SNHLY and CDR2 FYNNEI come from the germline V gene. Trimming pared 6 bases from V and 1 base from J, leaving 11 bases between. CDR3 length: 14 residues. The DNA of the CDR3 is TGTGCCAGCAGCGCGGGACCCGGCACAGATACGCAGTATTTT. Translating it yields CASSAGPGTDTQYF.

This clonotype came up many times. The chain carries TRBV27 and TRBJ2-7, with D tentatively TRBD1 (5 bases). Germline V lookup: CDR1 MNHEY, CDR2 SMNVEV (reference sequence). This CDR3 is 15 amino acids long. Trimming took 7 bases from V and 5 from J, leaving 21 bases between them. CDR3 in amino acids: CASTPKQGFFDEQYF. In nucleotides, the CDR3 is TGTGCCAGCACTCCTAAGCAGGGATTTTTCGACGAGCAGTACTTC.

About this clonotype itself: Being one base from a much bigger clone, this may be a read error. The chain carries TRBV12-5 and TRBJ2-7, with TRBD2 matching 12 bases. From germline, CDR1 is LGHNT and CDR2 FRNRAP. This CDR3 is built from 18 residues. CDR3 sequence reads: CASGLSSLAGGCSYGQYF. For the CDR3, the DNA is TGTGCTAGTGGTTTATCCAGCCTAGCGGGAGGGTGCTCCTACGGGCAGTACTTC.

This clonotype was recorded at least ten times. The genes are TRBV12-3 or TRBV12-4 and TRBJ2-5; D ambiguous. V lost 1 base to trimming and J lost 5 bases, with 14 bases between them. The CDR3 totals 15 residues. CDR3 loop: CASSLGDMGGETQYF. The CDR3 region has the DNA TGTGCCAGCAGTTTAGGCGATATGGGTGGGGAGACCCAGTACTTC.

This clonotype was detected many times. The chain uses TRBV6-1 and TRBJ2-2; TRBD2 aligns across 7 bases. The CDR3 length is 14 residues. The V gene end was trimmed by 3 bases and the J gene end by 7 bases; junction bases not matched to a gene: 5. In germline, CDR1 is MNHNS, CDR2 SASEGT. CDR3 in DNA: TGTGCCAGCAGTGAGGGGGGGTTCGGCGGGGAGCTGTTTTTT. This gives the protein CASSEGGFGGELFF.

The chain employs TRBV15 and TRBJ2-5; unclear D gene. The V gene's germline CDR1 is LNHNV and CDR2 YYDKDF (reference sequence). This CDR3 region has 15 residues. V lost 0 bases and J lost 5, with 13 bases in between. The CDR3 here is CATSRDIQFTETQYF. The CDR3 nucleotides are TGTGCCACCAGCAGAGATATACAGTTTACGGAGACCCAGTACTTC.

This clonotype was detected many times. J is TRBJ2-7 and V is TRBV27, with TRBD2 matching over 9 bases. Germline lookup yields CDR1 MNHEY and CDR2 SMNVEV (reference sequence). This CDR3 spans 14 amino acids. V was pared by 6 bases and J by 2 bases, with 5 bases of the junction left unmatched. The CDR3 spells CASRVSGSTYEQYF. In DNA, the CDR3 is TGTGCCAGCAGAGTTAGCGGGAGTACCTACGAGCAGTACTTC.

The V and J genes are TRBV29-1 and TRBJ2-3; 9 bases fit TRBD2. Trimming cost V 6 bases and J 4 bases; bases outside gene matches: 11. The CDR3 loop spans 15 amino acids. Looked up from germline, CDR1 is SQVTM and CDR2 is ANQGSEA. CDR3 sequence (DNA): TGCAGCGTAGACTTAGCGGGAGATTTTGCAGATACGCAGTATTTT. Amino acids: CSVDLAGDFADTQYF.

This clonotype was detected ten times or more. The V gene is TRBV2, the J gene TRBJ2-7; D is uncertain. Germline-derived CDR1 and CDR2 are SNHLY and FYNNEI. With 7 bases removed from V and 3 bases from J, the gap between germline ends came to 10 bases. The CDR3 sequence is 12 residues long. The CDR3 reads CASTELGYEQYF. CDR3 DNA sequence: TGTGCCAGCACCGAATTGGGCTACGAGCAGTACTTC.

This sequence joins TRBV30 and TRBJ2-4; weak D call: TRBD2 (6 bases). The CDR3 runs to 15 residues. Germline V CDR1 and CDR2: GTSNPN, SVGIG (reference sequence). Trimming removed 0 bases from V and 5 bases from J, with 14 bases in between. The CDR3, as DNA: TGTGCCTGGAGTGTCATAGGAGGGGCGGAAAACATTCAGTACTTC. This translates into CAWSVIGGAENIQYF.

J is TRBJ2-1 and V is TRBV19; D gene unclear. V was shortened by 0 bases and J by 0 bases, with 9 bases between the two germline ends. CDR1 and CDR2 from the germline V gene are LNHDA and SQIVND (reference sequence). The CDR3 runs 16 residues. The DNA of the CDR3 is TGTGCCAGTAGTATAGATTCCGGTTACTCCTACAATGAGCAGTTCTTC. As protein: CASSIDSGYSYNEQFF.

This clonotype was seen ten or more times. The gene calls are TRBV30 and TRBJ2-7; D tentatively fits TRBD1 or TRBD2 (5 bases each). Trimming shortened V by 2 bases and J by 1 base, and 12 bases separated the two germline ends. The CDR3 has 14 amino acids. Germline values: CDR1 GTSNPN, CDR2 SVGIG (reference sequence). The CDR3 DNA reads TGTGCCTGGAGTACCGGGACCGGGTCCTACGAGCAGTACTTC. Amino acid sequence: CAWSTGTGSYEQYF.

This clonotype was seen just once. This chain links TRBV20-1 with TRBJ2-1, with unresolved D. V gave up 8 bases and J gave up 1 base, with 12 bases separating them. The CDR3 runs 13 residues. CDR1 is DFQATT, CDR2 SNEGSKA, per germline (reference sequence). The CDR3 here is CSLSPVSYNEQFF. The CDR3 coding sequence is TGCAGTTTGAGTCCGGTTTCCTACAATGAGCAGTTCTTC.

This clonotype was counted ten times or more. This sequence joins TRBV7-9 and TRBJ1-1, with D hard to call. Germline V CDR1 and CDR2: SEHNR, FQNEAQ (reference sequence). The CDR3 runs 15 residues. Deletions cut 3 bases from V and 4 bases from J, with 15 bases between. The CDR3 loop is CASSFGSGGSTEAFF. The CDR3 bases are TGTGCCAGCAGCTTCGGATCCGGAGGTAGCACTGAAGCTTTCTTT.

This chain's CDR3 is CASGAGQRGTEAFF. DNA of the CDR3: TGTGCCAGCGGAGCGGGACAGAGGGGCACTGAAGCTTTCTTT. V gene TRBV6-1 combines with J gene TRBJ1-1; 7 bases align to TRBD1. Germline CDR1 MNHNS, CDR2 SASEGT. The CDR3 contains 14 residues. V was clipped by 8 bases and J by 4 bases; unmatched bases: 10.

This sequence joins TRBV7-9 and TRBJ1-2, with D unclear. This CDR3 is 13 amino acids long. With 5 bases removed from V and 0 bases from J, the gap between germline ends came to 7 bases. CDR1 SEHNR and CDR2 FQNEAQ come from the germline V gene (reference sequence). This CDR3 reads CASSRTTNYGYTF. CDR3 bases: TGTGCCAGCAGCCGAACTACTAACTATGGCTACACCTTC.

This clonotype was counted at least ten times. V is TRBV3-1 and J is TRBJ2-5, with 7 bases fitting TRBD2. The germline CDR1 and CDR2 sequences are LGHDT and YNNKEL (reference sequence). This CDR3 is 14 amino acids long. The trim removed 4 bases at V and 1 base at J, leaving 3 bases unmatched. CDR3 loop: CASSRPSGQETQYF. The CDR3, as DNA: TGTGCCAGCAGCCGCCCTAGCGGCCAAGAGACCCAGTACTTC.